A selection of T cell receptor beta chains follows, all from one sample in a study of T cells in Graves' hyperthyroidism and ophthalmopathy. TCRdb re-analysed the multiplex PCR reads in MiXCR, keeping a single row per CDR3 protein. The sample lists about 690,000 distinct CDR3 sequences; around 15% were seen once. The sequencing input was blood. The receptors originated from a man aged 45-60 years with Graves' hyperthyroidism. Both conserved end residues are part of each CDR3. The D gene is left open where the match is weak. Clone size appears in some rows only: once, few, many, or a class for an expanded clone.

-	TRBV18	-	TRBJ1-1	12	TGTGCCAGCTCAATACAAGACACTGAAGCTTTCTTT	CASSIQDTEAFF
many	TRBV28	TRBD1	TRBJ2-1	14	TGTGCCAGCAGGTCAGGGGGCTCCTACAATGAGCAGTTCTTC	CASRSGGSYNEQFF
many	TRBV7-9	TRBD2	TRBJ2-1	15	TGTGCCAGCAGCTCGGGACTAGCGGTTTCCAATGAGCAGTTCTTC	CASSSGLAVSNEQFF
many	TRBV28	-	TRBJ2-5	13	TGTGCCAGCAGCCCTCCCTCGACAGAGACCCAGTACTTC	CASSPPSTETQYF
many	TRBV2	-	TRBJ2-7	10	TGTGCCAGCTTTGCTCGCGAGCAGTACTTC	CASFAREQYF
-	TRBV7-3	TRBD1	TRBJ2-2	14	TGTGCCAGCAGGAAGGGGGCGAGTAAAGGGGAGCTGTTTTTT	CASRKGASKGELFF
many	TRBV28	TRBD1	TRBJ1-1	15	TGTGCCAGTAGGGGGGGCGGACAGGTAGGCACTGAAGCTTTCTTT	CASRGGGQVGTEAFF
many	TRBV12-3/TRBV12-4	TRBD1	TRBJ2-7	12	TGTGCCAGCAGTACAGGGGGCCTCGAGCAGTACTTC	CASSTGGLEQYF
few	TRBV7-3	TRBD2	TRBJ2-2	18	TGTGCCAGCAGCTTAACTGGGACTAGCGGGAAGCGAGGCGGGGAGCTGTTTTTT	CASSLTGTSGKRGGELFF
-	TRBV4-1	-	TRBJ1-5	16	TGCGCCAGCAGCCAGATAGGGCGGGGCCGCAATCAGCGCCAGCATTTT	CASSQIGRGRNQRQHF
many	TRBV27	TRBD2	TRBJ2-3	16	TGTGCCAGCAGTTTATTGTCCTACGGGGGGACAGATACGCAGTATTTT	CASSLLSYGGTDTQYF
-	TRBV20-1	TRBD1	TRBJ1-2	13	TGCAGTGCTAGAGCTGACAGGGGGGTTGGCTACACCTTC	CSARADRGVGYTF
many	TRBV2	TRBD2	TRBJ2-2	15	TGTGCCAGCAGGCCGGGACTAGCGAGAAAGGGGGAGCTGTTTTTT	CASRPGLARKGELFF
-	TRBV6-2/TRBV6-3	-	TRBJ2-5	14	TGTGCCAGCGATGGTGGCGGAACCCAAGAGACCCAGTACTTC	CASDGGGTQETQYF
few	TRBV20-1	TRBD2	TRBJ2-5	14	TGCAGTGCTAGAGGGAGCGGGAGCAAAGAGACCCAGTACTTC	CSARGSGSKETQYF
many	TRBV11-2	TRBD2	TRBJ2-7	14	TGTGCCAGCAGCGTTACTAGCGCCTCCTACGAGCAGTACTTC	CASSVTSASYEQYF
-	TRBV7-7	TRBD1	TRBJ2-3	15	TGTGCTAGCAGCCCCAGGACAGGGTTGGTAGATACGCAGTATTTT	CASSPRTGLVDTQYF
-	TRBV6-2/TRBV6-3	-	TRBJ1-5	11	TGTGCCAGCAGTTATGGGATCTTACAGCATTTT	CASSYGILQHF
few	TRBV29-1	-	TRBJ2-2	15	TGCAGCGTTGAAGGGAAAACGTCAAACACCGGGGAGCTGTTTTTT	CSVEGKTSNTGELFF
many	TRBV7-2	-	TRBJ2-5	14	TGTGCCAGCAGCTTAGAGGCGGGACGGGAGACCCAGTACTTC	CASSLEAGRETQYF
many	TRBV18	-	TRBJ2-1	15	TGTGCCAGCTCACCATCGGCAGGTCCCTTCAATGAGCAGTTCTTC	CASSPSAGPFNEQFF
-	TRBV6-2/TRBV6-3	-	TRBJ2-6	17	TGTGCCAGCAAGGGGCGGGATGGGGATTCTGGGGCCAACGCCCTGACTTTC	CASKGRDGDSGANALTF
few	TRBV7-9	-	TRBJ2-7	13	TGTGCCAGCAGCTTAGATCTGGGGCACGAGCAGTACTTC	CASSLDLGHEQYF
many	TRBV20-1	TRBD2	TRBJ2-3	17	TGCAGTGCTAGAGTGACTAGCGGGACCACTAGCACAGATACGCAGTATTTT	CSARVTSGTTSTDTQYF
-	TRBV7-9	TRBD2	TRBJ2-2	16	TGTGCCAGCAGCTTAGTCGCTAGCGGGAAGACCGGGGAGCTGTTTTTT	CASSLVASGKTGELFF
many	TRBV28	-	TRBJ2-7	14	TGTGCCAGCAGTTTATTCAGGGCGACTGGCGAGCAGTACTTC	CASSLFRATGEQYF
many	TRBV27	-	TRBJ2-1	14	TGTGCCAGCAGTCGGATTGACAGTTACAATGAGCAGTTCTTC	CASSRIDSYNEQFF
-	TRBV30	TRBD1	TRBJ1-3	16	TGTGCCTGGAGTGTAATAGGGGGCGCACGTGGAAACACCATATATTTT	CAWSVIGGARGNTIYF
few	TRBV5-1	-	TRBJ2-1	14	TGCGCCAGCAGCCCGGACAGTACCTACAATGAGCAGTTCTTC	CASSPDSTYNEQFF
-	TRBV6-1	-	TRBJ1-4	14	TGTGCCAGCGCCCCAGGAGCAAATAATGAAAAACTGTTTTTT	CASAPGANNEKLFF
-	TRBV30	TRBD1	TRBJ1-3	13	TGTGCCTGGAGTTGGGGACAGCTTAACACCATATATTTT	CAWSWGQLNTIYF
many	TRBV19	TRBD2	TRBJ2-2	15	TGTGCCAGTAGTATGGCTAGCGGGAGCGCCGGGGAGCTGTTTTTT	CASSMASGSAGELFF
few	TRBV11-2	-	TRBJ1-1	15	TGTGCCAGCAGCGGCAGAGGGGGGCTGAACACTGAAGCTTTCTTT	CASSGRGGLNTEAFF
many	TRBV3-1	TRBD2	TRBJ2-3	16	TGTGCCAGCAGCCAGGGGACTAGCGGGAGAATAGATACGCAGTATTTT	CASSQGTSGRIDTQYF
-	TRBV9	TRBD2	TRBJ2-7	14	TGTGCCGGCAGCGACTCAGGGAGGGACGAAGAGCAGTACTTC	CAGSDSGRDEEQYF
-	TRBV12-3/TRBV12-4	TRBD1	TRBJ1-1	15	TGTGCCAGCACCAGGACAGGGGGCGTGGGGACTGAAGCTTTCTTT	CASTRTGGVGTEAFF
many	TRBV5-1	-	TRBJ2-3	17	TGCGCCAGCAGCTTGGGGGTCTCTGGCTCTAGCACAGATACGCAGTATTTT	CASSLGVSGSSTDTQYF
-	TRBV7-2	-	TRBJ2-2	15	TGTGCCAGCAGCTTAGTTGACGGGTTGTCCGGGGAGCTGTTTTTT	CASSLVDGLSGELFF
-	TRBV6-1	-	TRBJ1-2	14	TGTGCCAGCAGTGCCTTTTATCCGAACTATGGCTACACCTTC	CASSAFYPNYGYTF
-	TRBV20-1	TRBD2	TRBJ2-1	16	TGCAGTGCTAGAGACGTAGGCGGGAGTACCTACAATGAGCAGTTCTTC	CSARDVGGSTYNEQFF
-	TRBV6-6	-	TRBJ1-5	13	TGTGCCAGCAGTTACGGGGTCGTTCAGCCCCAGCATTTT	CASSYGVVQPQHF
few	TRBV18	TRBD1	TRBJ1-1	15	TGTGCCAGCTCACCCCGGACAGGGTCGATCACTGAAGCTTTCTTT	CASSPRTGSITEAFF